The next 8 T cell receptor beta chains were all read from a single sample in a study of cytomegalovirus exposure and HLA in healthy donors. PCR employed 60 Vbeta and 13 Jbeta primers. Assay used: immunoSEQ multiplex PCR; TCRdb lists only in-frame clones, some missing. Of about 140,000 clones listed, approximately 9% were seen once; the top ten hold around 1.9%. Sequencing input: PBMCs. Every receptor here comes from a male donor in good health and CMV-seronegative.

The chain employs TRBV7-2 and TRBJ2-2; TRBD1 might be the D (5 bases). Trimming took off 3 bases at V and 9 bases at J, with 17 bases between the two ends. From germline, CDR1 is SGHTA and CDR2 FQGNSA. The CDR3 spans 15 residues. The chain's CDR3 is CASSFEYRRQRELFF. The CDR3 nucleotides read TGTGCCAGCAGCTTTGAGTACAGGCGACAGCGGGAGCTGTTTTTT.

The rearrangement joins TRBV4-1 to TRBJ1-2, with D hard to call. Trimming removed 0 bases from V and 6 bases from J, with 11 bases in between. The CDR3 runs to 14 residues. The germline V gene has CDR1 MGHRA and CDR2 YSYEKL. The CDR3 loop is CASSQEPGPHGYTF. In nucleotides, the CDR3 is TGCGCCAGCAGCCAAGAACCAGGCCCCCATGGCTACACCTTC.

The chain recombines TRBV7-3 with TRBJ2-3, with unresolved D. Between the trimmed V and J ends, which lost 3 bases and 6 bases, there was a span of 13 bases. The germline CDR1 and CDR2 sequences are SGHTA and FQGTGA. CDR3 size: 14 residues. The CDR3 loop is CASSFALDSDTQYF. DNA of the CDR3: TGTGCCAGCAGCTTTGCCCTAGACTCGGATACGCAGTATTTT.

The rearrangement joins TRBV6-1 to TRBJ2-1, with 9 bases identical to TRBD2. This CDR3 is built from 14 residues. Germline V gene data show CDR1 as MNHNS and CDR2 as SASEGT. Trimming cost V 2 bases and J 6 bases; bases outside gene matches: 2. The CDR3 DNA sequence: TGTGCCAGCAGTGAACTAGCGGGACCCAATGAGCAGTTCTTC. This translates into CASSELAGPNEQFF.

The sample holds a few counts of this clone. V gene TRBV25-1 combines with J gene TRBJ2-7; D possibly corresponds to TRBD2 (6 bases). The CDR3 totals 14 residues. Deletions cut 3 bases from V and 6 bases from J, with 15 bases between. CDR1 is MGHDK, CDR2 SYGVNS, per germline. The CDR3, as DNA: TGTGCCAGCAGTGACGGGGGTTCGGGGTTCGAGCAGTACTTC. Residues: CASSDGGSGFEQYF.

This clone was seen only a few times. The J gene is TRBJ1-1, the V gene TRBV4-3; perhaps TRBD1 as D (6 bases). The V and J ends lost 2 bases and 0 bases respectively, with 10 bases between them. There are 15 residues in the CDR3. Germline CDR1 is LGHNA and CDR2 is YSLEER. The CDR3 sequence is CASSQLGTMNTEAFF. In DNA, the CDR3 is TGCGCCAGCAGCCAATTAGGGACAATGAACACTGAAGCTTTCTTT.

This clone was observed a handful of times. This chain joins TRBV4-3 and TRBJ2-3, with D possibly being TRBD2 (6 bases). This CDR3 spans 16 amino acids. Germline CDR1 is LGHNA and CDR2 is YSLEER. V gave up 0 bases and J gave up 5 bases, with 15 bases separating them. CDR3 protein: CASSQDPGSRGDTQYF. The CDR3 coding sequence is TGCGCCAGCAGCCAAGATCCCGGGAGTCGGGGAGATACGCAGTATTTT.

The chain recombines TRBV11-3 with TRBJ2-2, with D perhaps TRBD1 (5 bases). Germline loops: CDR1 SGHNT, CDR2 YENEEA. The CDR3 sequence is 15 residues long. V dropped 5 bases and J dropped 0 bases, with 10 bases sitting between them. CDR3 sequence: CASSRGSPNTGELFF. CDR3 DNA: TGTGCCAGCAGCAGGGGCTCCCCGAACACCGGGGAGCTGTTTTTT.